One sample yielded the 21 T cell receptor beta chains listed below, sequenced in a study of OX40 agonist ivuxolimab in advanced cancers. Method: immunoSEQ multiplex PCR; TCRdb's copy keeps in-frame clones and lacks some. The data show tens of thousands of clones, 90% seen once. Specimen: CD4+ or CD8+ T cells sorted from blood, collected in a trial of the OX40 agonist ivuxolimab. The receptors here all came from an adult with an advanced solid tumor such as melanoma, head and neck, liver or kidney cancer.

The chain joins TRBV9 to TRBJ2-1; D unresolved. The V end was cut by 1 base, the J end by 2 bases, with 10 bases between. CDR3 length: 15 amino acids. Germline CDR1 SGDLS, CDR2 YYNGEE. The CDR3 bases are TGTGCCAGCAGCGTACGGAGTCTCACCTACAATGAGCAGTTCTTC. Its translation is CASSVRSLTYNEQFF.

The chain employs TRBV5-6 and TRBJ2-3; D is unresolved. V was cut by 0 bases and J by 14 bases, with 10 bases left in between. CDR3 length equals 11 residues. Per germline, CDR1 SGHDT and CDR2 YYEEEE. The chain's CDR3 is CASSLGLGLYF. CDR3 sequence (DNA): TGTGCCAGCAGCTTGGGCCTAGGGCTGTATTTT. Complete variable domain (other parts from reference TRBV5-6 and TRBJ2-3): DAGVTQSPTHLIKTRGQQVTLRCSPKSGHDTVSWYQQALGQGPQFIFQYYEEEERQRGNFPDRFSGHQFPNYSSELNVNALLLGDSALYLCASSLGLGLYFGPGTRLTVL.

The chain uses TRBV28 and TRBJ2-1, with 9 bases identical to TRBD2. This CDR3 has 15 amino acids. CDR1 and CDR2 (germline): MDHEN, SYDVKM. The V segment lost 4 bases and the J segment 8 bases; nucleotides outside the gene matches: 9. The CDR3 reads CASSSPSGRRDEQFF. Here the CDR3 DNA reads TGTGCCAGCAGTTCCCCGAGCGGGAGGAGGGATGAGCAGTTCTTC.

V is TRBV19 and J is TRBJ1-1, with D hard to call. The germline gives CDR1 LNHDA, CDR2 SQIVND (reference sequence). This CDR3 is 15 amino acids long. V lost 2 bases and J 4 bases, leaving 14 bases between the germline ends. The CDR3 DNA reads TGTGCCAGTAGTATAAACACCGTATTGGGCACTGAAGCTTTCTTT. This sequence encodes CASSINTVLGTEAFF.

The gene calls are TRBV6-4 and TRBJ2-3; D is undetermined. The CDR3 has 11 residues. Looked up from germline, CDR1 is MRHNA and CDR2 is SNTAGT. Deletions cut 3 bases from V and 7 bases from J, with 5 bases between. The CDR3 loop reads CASSEGNTQYF. CDR3 bases: TGTGCCAGCAGTGAGGGCAATACGCAGTATTTT.

The chain combines TRBV2 with TRBJ2-1; D is possibly TRBD1 (6 bases). The CDR3 is made up of 16 amino acids. V was shortened by 6 bases and J by 0 bases, with 15 bases between the two germline ends. Looked up from germline, CDR1 is SNHLY and CDR2 is FYNNEI. The CDR3 loop is CASRPRTARSYNEQFF. The CDR3 bases are TGTGCCAGCAGACCCCGGACAGCGCGCTCCTACAATGAGCAGTTCTTC.

The rearrangement joins TRBV7-3 to TRBJ1-2; D is ambiguous. CDR3 length: 9 residues. V lost 8 bases, J lost 3 bases, and 1 base lay in between. CDR1 is SGHTA, CDR2 FQGTGA, per germline. CDR3 sequence reads: CASDYGYTF. The DNA for the CDR3 is TGTGCCAGCGACTATGGCTACACCTTC. Drawing the rest from reference TRBV7-3 and TRBJ1-2, the complete variable domain is GAGVSQTPSNKVTEKGKYVELRCDPISGHTALYWYRQSLGQGPEFLIYFQGTGAADDSGLPNDRFFAVRPEGSVSTLKIQRTERGDSAVYLCASDYGYTFGSGTRLTVV.

The chain recombines TRBV6-5 with TRBJ2-7, with 10 bases that match TRBD2. After removal of 8 bases from V and 7 bases from J, the junction contained 8 bases not matched to a gene. CDR1 is MNHEY, CDR2 SVGAGI, per germline. The CDR3 has 13 amino acids. The CDR3 DNA sequence: TGTGCCAGCTTGAGCGGGAGGGCTGGGGAGCAGTACTTC. Protein: CASLSGRAGEQYF.

V is TRBV9 and J is TRBJ2-3; a possible D gene is TRBD2 (6 bases). The CDR3 length is 16 residues. Germline assignment: CDR1 SGDLS and CDR2 YYNGEE. The V gene lost 4 bases and the J gene lost 3 bases, with 18 bases spanning the gap. The CDR3 DNA follows: TGTGCCAGCAGCCCGGGGACTTCAGCCAGGACAGATACGCAGTATTTT. Its translation is CASSPGTSARTDTQYF.

V usage is TRBV29-1 and J usage is TRBJ2-7; TRBD1 matches 7 bases. Trimming cost V 7 bases and J 2 bases; bases outside gene matches: 2. CDR1 is SQVTM, CDR2 ANQGSEA, per germline. The CDR3 has 11 amino acids. CDR3 in amino acids: CSGGTAYEQYF. Here the CDR3 DNA reads TGCAGCGGTGGGACAGCCTACGAGCAGTACTTC.

The genes are TRBV6-4 and TRBJ2-3; D is uncertain. Trimming removed 1 base at V and 0 bases at J, with 11 bases between. This CDR3 has 16 residues. CDR1 is MRHNA, CDR2 SNTAGT, per germline. The CDR3: CASSDYGGLSTDTQYF. For the CDR3, the DNA is TGTGCCAGCAGTGACTACGGCGGCCTGAGCACAGATACGCAGTATTTT.

The sample holds one count of this clone. This chain joins TRBV18 and TRBJ2-7; no clear D. CDR3 length equals 13 residues. With 2 bases removed from V and 4 bases from J, the gap between germline ends came to 9 bases. CDR1 is KGHSH and CDR2 is LQKENI in the germline V gene. The CDR3 here is CASSPSLGYEQYF. For the CDR3, the DNA is TGTGCCAGCTCACCATCTTTGGGTTACGAGCAGTACTTC. The complete variable domain, with remaining parts taken from reference TRBV18 and TRBJ2-7, reads NAGVMQNPRHLVRRRGQEARLRCSPMKGHSHVYWYRQLPEEGLKFMVYLQKENIIDESGMPKERFSAEFPKEGPSILRIQQVVRGDSAAYFCASSPSLGYEQYFGPGTRLTVT.

V gene TRBV6-5 combines with J gene TRBJ2-7; D is unclear. V was clipped by 5 bases and J by 6 bases, with 17 bases between them. CDR3 length: 14 amino acids. Germline V gene data show CDR1 as MNHEY and CDR2 as SVGAGI. CDR3 loop: CASSRAMRESEQYF. CDR3 bases: TGTGCCAGCAGTCGTGCGATGCGCGAAAGCGAGCAGTACTTC.

This chain links TRBV5-1 with TRBJ1-2; TRBD1 matches at 7 bases. This CDR3 is built from 20 residues. CDR1 and CDR2 from the germline V gene are SGHRS and YFSETQ. J was trimmed by 4 bases and V by 1 base; bases with no gene match: 22. The CDR3 DNA sequence: TGCGCCAGCAGCTTGCCCCAAGAAACCCGGGACAGAAGGAATGTCTATGGCTACACCTTC. This translates into CASSLPQETRDRRNVYGYTF.

The chain combines TRBV7-6 with TRBJ1-4; a weak D match, TRBD1 (6 bases). This CDR3 contains 15 residues. Germline V gene sequence: CDR1 SGHVS, CDR2 FNYEAQ. V shed 0 bases and J shed 7 bases, with 12 bases lying between them. CDR3 in DNA: TGTGCCAGCAGCTTAGCAGGGGGGAATGCTGAAAAACTGTTTTTT. Protein product: CASSLAGGNAEKLFF.

The rearrangement links TRBV6-1 to TRBJ2-5, with D perhaps TRBD2 (5 bases). Germline V gene lookup returns CDR1 MNHNS and CDR2 SASEGT. V dropped 4 bases and J dropped 7 bases, with 22 bases sitting between them. The CDR3 is 16 amino acids. CDR3 sequence: CASSATGVSSWGTQYF. The CDR3 DNA sequence: TGTGCCAGCAGTGCAACCGGGGTCAGCTCATGGGGGACCCAGTACTTC.

The rearrangement links TRBV28 to TRBJ2-3; TRBD2 matches 16 bases. The CDR3 is made up of 19 amino acids. Trimming cost V 7 bases and J 7 bases; bases outside gene matches: 17. Germline V gene data show CDR1 as MDHEN and CDR2 as SYDVKM. The CDR3 sequence: CASIPAGTSGRGPLYTQYF. The CDR3 DNA reads as TGTGCCAGCATCCCGGCCGGGACTAGCGGGAGGGGGCCTCTGTATACGCAGTATTTT.

The count of this clone is one. The chain recombines TRBV18 with TRBJ1-3; D is unclear. Trimming cost V 0 bases and J 0 bases, with 9 bases left between them. Germline V gene data show CDR1 as KGHSH and CDR2 as LQKENI. This CDR3 contains 16 residues. The CDR3 protein is CASSPPSTTSGNTIYF. The CDR3 DNA follows: TGTGCCAGCTCACCACCGTCCACTACCTCTGGAAACACCATATATTTT.

The chain uses TRBV11-3 and TRBJ2-5, with D tentatively TRBD1 (5 bases). The V end was cut by 5 bases, the J end by 3 bases, with 16 bases between. CDR1 and CDR2 from the germline V gene are SGHNT and YENEEA. The CDR3 has 15 residues. The chain's CDR3 is CASSPGETAKETQYF. The CDR3 DNA reads TGTGCCAGCAGCCCCGGAGAGACAGCCAAAGAGACCCAGTACTTC.

The V and J genes are TRBV9 and TRBJ2-1, with 7 bases lining up with TRBD2. CDR1 and CDR2 (germline): SGDLS, YYNGEE. Trimming at V came to 0 bases and at J to 3 bases, leaving 3 bases not matched to a gene. This CDR3 has 15 amino acids. This chain's CDR3 is CASSVEPSGYNEQFF. CDR3 coding DNA: TGTGCCAGCAGCGTAGAGCCTAGCGGCTACAATGAGCAGTTCTTC.

The V gene is TRBV18, the J gene TRBJ2-7, with TRBD2 matching over 11 bases. The trim removed 6 bases at V and 3 bases at J, leaving 10 bases unmatched. The CDR3 spans 16 residues. CDR1 and CDR2 (germline): KGHSH, LQKENI. The CDR3 DNA follows: TGTGCCAGCTCGCTAACGACGGGGACTAGCGGCTACGAGCAGTACTTC. Encoded protein: CASSLTTGTSGYEQYF.